Listed below are T cell receptor beta chains from one sample, sequenced in a study of CD8+CD57+ T cells in acquired aplastic anemia. MiXCR, run by TCRdb on the reads, gives a single entry per CDR3 protein. The sample consists of more than 150,000 distinct CDR3 sequences, 48% of them appearing once. The sequenced material came from sorted CD4+, CD8+, or CD8+CD57+ T cells (not recorded which) from PBMCs. Receptors originate from a human donor with aplastic anemia. Both conserved end residues are part of each CDR3. A D gene is named only where the DNA matches it firmly. Size is stated for part of the rows, as once, few or many counts, or as a class when the clone is expanded.

length,V,size,J,D,CDR3,DNA
16,TRBV6-1,.,TRBJ2-4,TRBD2,CASSERAGVDKNIQYF,TGTGCCAGCAGTGAAAGGGCGGGGGTAGACAAAAACATTCAGTACTTC
15,TRBV9,many,TRBJ2-5,TRBD2,CASSVAGGGAGTQYF,TGTGCCAGCAGCGTAGCGGGCGGGGGAGCTGGGACCCAGTACTTC
13,TRBV10-3,.,TRBJ1-5,TRBD1,CAINDRGHQPQHF,TGTGCCATCAATGACAGGGGGCATCAGCCCCAGCATTTT
12,TRBV7-2,.,TRBJ2-7,.,CASSLTGPEQYF,TGTGCCAGCAGCCTGACGGGCCCGGAGCAGTACTTC
15,TRBV2,many,TRBJ1-2,.,CASSALDTDLYGYTF,TGTGCCAGCAGCGCTTTAGACACCGATCTCTATGGCTACACCTTC
13,TRBV9,few,TRBJ2-7,TRBD2,CASSLGLAGEQYF,TGTGCCAGCAGCTTGGGGCTAGCGGGCGAGCAGTACTTC
15,TRBV6-1,many,TRBJ2-5,TRBD2,CASRTSGGAGETQYF,TGTGCCAGCAGGACTAGCGGGGGGGCCGGAGAGACCCAGTACTTC
12,TRBV13,many,TRBJ2-3,.,CASSLRADTQYF,TGTGCCAGCTCTTTGCGGGCAGATACGCAGTATTTT
14,TRBV10-3,.,TRBJ2-7,.,CASRAGESSYEQYF,TGTGCCAGCAGAGCGGGTGAGAGCTCCTACGAGCAGTACTTC
15,TRBV19,.,TRBJ1-1,.,CASSGLETLNTEAFF,TGTGCCAGTAGCGGACTGGAGACACTGAACACTGAAGCTTTCTTT
16,TRBV15,many,TRBJ2-3,TRBD2,CATRPGLADFTDTQYF,TGTGCCACACGGCCCGGACTAGCGGATTTCACAGATACGCAGTATTTT
15,TRBV5-1,.,TRBJ2-7,TRBD1,CASSDGTAFPYEQYF,TGCGCCAGCAGCGATGGGACAGCGTTTCCCTACGAGCAGTACTTC
16,TRBV11-2,.,TRBJ2-1,.,CASSLYLGQGRDEQFF,TGTGCCAGCAGCTTATATCTTGGGCAGGGTAGAGATGAGCAGTTCTTC
12,TRBV10-3,few,TRBJ2-7,.,CASTNPGFEQYF,TGTGCCAGCACCAATCCGGGGTTCGAGCAGTACTTC
15,TRBV11-1,.,TRBJ1-3,TRBD1,CASSLDRATGNTIYF,TGTGCCAGCAGCTTGGACAGGGCGACTGGAAACACCATATATTTT
12,TRBV2,medium-sized,TRBJ2-7,.,CASSEARVLEHF,TGTGCCAGCAGTGAAGCGCGTGTTCTCGAACACTTC
12,TRBV12-3/TRBV12-4,.,TRBJ1-1,.,CASSYGGDEASF,TGTGCCAGCAGCTATGGGGGGGATGAAGCTTCCTTT
13,TRBV29-1,.,TRBJ2-7,TRBD1,CSVTGGATYEQYF,TGCAGCGTGACAGGGGGCGCGACCTACGAGCAGTACTTC
13,TRBV7-9,.,TRBJ2-3,TRBD2,CASGEGHTDTQYF,TGTGCCAGCGGGGAGGGGCATACAGATACGCAGTATTTC
15,TRBV20-1,.,TRBJ1-6,TRBD1,CSARVGQGVNSPLHF,TGCAGTGCTAGAGTGGGACAGGGAGTTAACTCACCCCTCCACTTT
12,TRBV29-1,.,TRBJ2-1,.,CSVLRTDNEQFF,TGCAGCGTCCTAAGGACAGACAATGAGCAGTTCTTC
14,TRBV6-2/TRBV6-3,few,TRBJ2-1,TRBD2,CASSFGGGAHEQFF,TGTGCCAGCAGTTTTGGCGGGGGGGCCCATGAGCAGTTCTTC
14,TRBV6-1,.,TRBJ2-7,.,CAAGGRDPPYEQYF,TGTGCCGCCGGGGGTCGGGACCCCCCCTACGAGCAGTACTTC
14,TRBV19,few,TRBJ1-1,TRBD1,CASSMKQGSTEAFF,TGTGCCAGTAGTATGAAACAGGGGAGTACTGAAGCTTTCTTT
11,TRBV28,.,TRBJ1-4,.,CASRSDEKLFF,TGTGCCAGCAGATCCGATGAAAAACTGTTTTTT
14,TRBV20-1,.,TRBJ2-3,.,CSARGAVSTDTQYF,TGCAGTGCTAGAGGGGCAGTAAGCACAGATACGCAGTATTTT
14,TRBV20-1,many,TRBJ2-3,TRBD2,CSARWGGGTDTQYF,TGCAGTGCTAGATGGGGGGGAGGCACAGATACGCAGTATTTT
13,TRBV2,many,TRBJ1-1,.,CASSPNGGGTAFF,TGTGCCAGCAGTCCCAATGGGGGGGGGACAGCTTTCTTT
13,TRBV7-2,.,TRBJ2-7,.,CASSGRVSPGQYF,TGTGCCAGCAGCGGCAGGGTCTCCCCCGGGCAGTACTTC
14,TRBV2,.,TRBJ2-7,.,CASSVRDIPYEQYF,TGTGCCAGCAGCGTGCGGGACATCCCCTACGAGCAGTACTTC
16,TRBV5-4,.,TRBJ1-3,TRBD1,CASSKGQGATGNTIYF,TGTGCCAGCAGCAAGGGACAGGGGGCAACTGGAAACACCATATATTTT
12,TRBV20-1,.,TRBJ2-1,.,CSARVGGGASFF,.
15,TRBV6-5,.,TRBJ1-5,.,CASSYIRSGNQPQHF,TGTGCCAGCAGTTACATCCGCAGTGGGAATCAGCCCCAGCATTTT
15,TRBV2,few,TRBJ2-7,.,CASSRAREITYEQYF,TGTGCCAGCAGTCGAGCCAGGGAGATAACCTACGAGCAGTACTTC
16,TRBV7-2,.,TRBJ1-4,.,CASSSAPETGDEKLFF,TGTGCCAGCAGCTCAGCCCCGGAGACAGGAGATGAAAAACTGTTTTTT
16,TRBV15,.,TRBJ1-4,TRBD1,CATSRSAGTGNEKLFF,TGTGCCACCAGCAGATCCGCCGGGACAGGGAATGAAAAACTGTTTTTT
15,TRBV24-1,.,TRBJ1-2,TRBD1,CATSDTGQGVHGYTF,TGTGCCACCAGTGATACCGGACAGGGTGTGCATGGCTACACCTTC
16,TRBV5-1,many,TRBJ2-5,.,CASSLGTNARPETQYF,TGCGCCAGCAGCCTAGGGACCAATGCACGCCCGGAGACCCAGTACTTC
13,TRBV24-1,once,TRBJ2-1,.,CATSDPTQGEQFF,TGTGCCACCAGTGACCCGACCCAAGGTGAGCAGTTCTTC
12,TRBV9,many,TRBJ1-2,.,CASSIETGGYTF,TGTGCCAGCAGCATCGAGACGGGAGGCTACACCTTC
15,TRBV5-1,many,TRBJ2-3,.,CASSLVGGGTDTQYF,TGCGCCAGCAGCTTGGTTGGTGGGGGCACAGATACGCAGTATTTT
14,TRBV10-2,.,TRBJ1-3,TRBD1,CASKPGQAGNTIYF,TGCGCCAGCAAACCGGGACAGGCTGGAAACACCATATATTTT
17,TRBV15,few,TRBJ2-5,.,CATSRDQAGSVWETQYF,TGTGCCACCAGCAGAGATCAAGCAGGGTCGGTTTGGGAGACCCAGTACTTC
13,TRBV15,once,TRBJ1-4,.,CATSPRRAEKLFF,TGTGCCACCAGCCCAAGAAGGGCAGAAAAACTGTTTTTT
16,TRBV11-1,.,TRBJ1-6,.,CASSLDSAGVGSPLHF,TGTGCCAGCAGCTTAGATTCAGCGGGCGTAGGATCACCCCTCCACTTT
12,TRBV2,.,TRBJ2-3,TRBD1,CASGQGLDTQYF,TGTGCCAGCGGACAGGGGCTCGATACGCAGTATTTT
16,TRBV9,many,TRBJ2-7,TRBD2,CASSVGLAGISYEQYF,TGTGCCAGCAGCGTTGGACTAGCGGGGATATCCTACGAGCAGTACTTC
15,TRBV15,.,TRBJ1-5,.,CATSRDGNSNQPQHF,TGTGCCACCAGCAGAGATGGGAATAGCAATCAGCCCCAGCATTTT
12,TRBV7-8,.,TRBJ2-7,.,CASSLGAYEQHF,TGTGCCAGCAGCTTAGGTGCCTACGAGCAGCACTTC
15,TRBV24-1,.,TRBJ2-7,.,CATKIRGTTLYEQYF,TGTGCCACCAAGATACGGGGGACCACCCTCTACGAGCAGTACTTC
16,TRBV25-1,.,TRBJ1-5,.,CASSEGREYSNQPQHF,TGTGCCAGCAGTGAGGGTAGGGAGTATAGCAATCAGCCCCAGCATTTT
15,TRBV5-4,.,TRBJ2-2,.,CASSFDRGYTGELFF,TGTGCCAGCAGCTTTGATAGGGGATACACCGGGGAGCTGTTTTTT
19,TRBV4-2,.,TRBJ2-4,.,CASSQDNTRDQVAKNIQYF,TGTGCCAGCAGCCAAGATAATACCCGGGACCAAGTAGCCAAAAACATTCAGTACTTC
13,TRBV2,many,TRBJ1-1,.,CASSATMNTEAFF,TGTGCCAGCAGTGCGACCATGAACACTGAAGCTTTCTTT